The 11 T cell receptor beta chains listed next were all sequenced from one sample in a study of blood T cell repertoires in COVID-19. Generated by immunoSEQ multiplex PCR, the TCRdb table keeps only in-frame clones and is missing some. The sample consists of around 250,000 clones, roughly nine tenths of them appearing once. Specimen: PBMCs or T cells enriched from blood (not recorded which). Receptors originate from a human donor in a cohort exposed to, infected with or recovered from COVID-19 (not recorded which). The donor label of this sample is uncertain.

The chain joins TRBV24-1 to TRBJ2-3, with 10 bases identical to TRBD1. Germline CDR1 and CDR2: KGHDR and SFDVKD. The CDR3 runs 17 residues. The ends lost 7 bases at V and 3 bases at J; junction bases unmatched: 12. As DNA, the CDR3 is TGTGCCACCAGCGGACAGGGGGTTTTTGTTGGAACAGATACGCAGTATTTT. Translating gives CATSGQGVFVGTDTQYF.

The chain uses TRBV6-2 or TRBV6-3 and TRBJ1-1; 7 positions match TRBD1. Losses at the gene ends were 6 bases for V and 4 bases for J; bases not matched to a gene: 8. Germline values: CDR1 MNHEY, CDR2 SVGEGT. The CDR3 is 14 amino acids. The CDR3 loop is CASSSQGLGTEAFF. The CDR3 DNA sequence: TGTGCCAGCAGCTCACAGGGGTTGGGCACTGAAGCTTTCTTT.

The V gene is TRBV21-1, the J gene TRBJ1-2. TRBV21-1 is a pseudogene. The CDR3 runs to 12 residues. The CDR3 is CASSKGGRGYTF. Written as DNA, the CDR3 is TGTGCCAGCAGCAAGGGAGGTCGCGGCTACACCTTC.

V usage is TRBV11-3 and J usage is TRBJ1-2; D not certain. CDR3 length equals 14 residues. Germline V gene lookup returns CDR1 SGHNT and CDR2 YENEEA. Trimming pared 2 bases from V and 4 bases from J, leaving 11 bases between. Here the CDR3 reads CASSLRDQVYGYTF. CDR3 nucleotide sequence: TGTGCCAGCAGCTTACGCGACCAGGTCTATGGCTACACCTTC. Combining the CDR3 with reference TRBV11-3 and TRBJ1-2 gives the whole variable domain EAGVVQSPRYKIIEKKQPVAFWCNPISGHNTLYWYLQNLGQGPELLIRYENEEAVDDSQLPKDRFSAERLKGVDSTLKIQPAELGDSAVYLCASSLRDQVYGYTFGSGTRLTVV.

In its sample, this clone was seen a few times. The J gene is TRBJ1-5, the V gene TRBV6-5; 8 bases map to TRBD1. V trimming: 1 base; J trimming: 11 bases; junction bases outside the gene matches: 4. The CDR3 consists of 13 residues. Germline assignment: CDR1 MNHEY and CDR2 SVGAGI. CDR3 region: CASSYFPQGAQHF. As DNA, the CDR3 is TGTGCCAGCAGTTACTTCCCACAGGGGGCCCAGCATTTT.

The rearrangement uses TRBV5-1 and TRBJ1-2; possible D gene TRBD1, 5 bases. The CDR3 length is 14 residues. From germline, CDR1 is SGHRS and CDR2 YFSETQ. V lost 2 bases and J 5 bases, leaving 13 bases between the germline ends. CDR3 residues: CASSFGHQGYGYTF. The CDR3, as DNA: TGCGCCAGCAGCTTTGGTCACCAGGGATATGGCTACACCTTC.

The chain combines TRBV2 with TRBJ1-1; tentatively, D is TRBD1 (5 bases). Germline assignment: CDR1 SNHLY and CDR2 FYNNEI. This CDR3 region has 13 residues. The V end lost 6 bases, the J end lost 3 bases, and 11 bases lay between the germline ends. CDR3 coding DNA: TGTGCCAGCAGAAGTCAGGGTGACACTGAAGCTTTCTTT. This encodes CASRSQGDTEAFF.

In DNA, the CDR3 is TGTGCCAGCAGTTCATCGCCCGGAGTTGGCTACACCTTC. Its translation is CASSSSPGVGYTF. The J gene is TRBJ1-2, the V gene TRBV12-3 or TRBV12-4; D is uncertain. V shed 4 bases and J shed 7 bases, with 13 bases lying between them. The length of the CDR3 is 13 residues.

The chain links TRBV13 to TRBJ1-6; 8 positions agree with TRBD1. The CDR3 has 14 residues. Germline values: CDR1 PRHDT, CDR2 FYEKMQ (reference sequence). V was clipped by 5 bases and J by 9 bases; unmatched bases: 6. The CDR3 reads CASSPGTGLSPLHF. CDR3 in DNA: TGTGCCAGCAGCCCGGGGACAGGCCTTTCACCCCTCCACTTT.

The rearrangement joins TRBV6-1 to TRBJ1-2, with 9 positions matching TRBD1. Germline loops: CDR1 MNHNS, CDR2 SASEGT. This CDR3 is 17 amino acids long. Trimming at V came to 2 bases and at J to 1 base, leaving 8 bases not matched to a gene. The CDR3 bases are TGTGCCAGCAGTGAATTGGGACAGGGAGCCTTTAACTATGGCTACACCTTC. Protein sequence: CASSELGQGAFNYGYTF.

CDR3 in amino acids: CASSYTQTYGYTF. Written as DNA, the CDR3 is TGTGCCAGCAGTTACACACAGACCTATGGCTACACCTTC. The chain uses TRBV6-5 and TRBJ1-2; no definite D call. The CDR3 has 13 amino acids. CDR1 and CDR2 from the germline V gene are MNHEY and SVGAGI. V was clipped by 2 bases and J by 4 bases, with 8 bases between them.